The T cell receptor (beta chain) under discussion was sequenced for a study of T cell responses to AZD1222 COVID-19 vaccine. Study-level points and caveats: Baseline serostatus was positive in only a handful of AZD1222 recipients. Repertoires were sampled only after the peak T cell response.

Of note for this clone: Its target is not known.

The repertoire was sequenced with immunoSEQ multiplex PCR; TCRdb's copy has only in-frame clones and lacks some. The table records some 110,000 clones, around nine tenths of them present only once. Per the germline V gene, CDR1 is LGHDT and CDR2 is YNNKEL (reference sequence). Trimming left V 1 base short and J 0 bases short, with 10 bases between. The CDR3 runs 15 residues. Analyses pooled second doses at about 4 or about 12 weeks. This chain uses TRBV3-1 (or the pseudogene TRBV3-2) with TRBJ2-7, with a possible D match to TRBD1 (6 bases). The sample here was peripheral blood, taken 28 days after the second AZD1222 dose. The receptor's source is an adult who received the AZD1222 COVID-19 vaccine. CDR3 sequence: CASSQAQGLSYEQYF. CDR3 DNA sequence: TGTGCCAGCAGCCAAGCACAGGGCCTCTCCTACGAGCAGTACTTC.